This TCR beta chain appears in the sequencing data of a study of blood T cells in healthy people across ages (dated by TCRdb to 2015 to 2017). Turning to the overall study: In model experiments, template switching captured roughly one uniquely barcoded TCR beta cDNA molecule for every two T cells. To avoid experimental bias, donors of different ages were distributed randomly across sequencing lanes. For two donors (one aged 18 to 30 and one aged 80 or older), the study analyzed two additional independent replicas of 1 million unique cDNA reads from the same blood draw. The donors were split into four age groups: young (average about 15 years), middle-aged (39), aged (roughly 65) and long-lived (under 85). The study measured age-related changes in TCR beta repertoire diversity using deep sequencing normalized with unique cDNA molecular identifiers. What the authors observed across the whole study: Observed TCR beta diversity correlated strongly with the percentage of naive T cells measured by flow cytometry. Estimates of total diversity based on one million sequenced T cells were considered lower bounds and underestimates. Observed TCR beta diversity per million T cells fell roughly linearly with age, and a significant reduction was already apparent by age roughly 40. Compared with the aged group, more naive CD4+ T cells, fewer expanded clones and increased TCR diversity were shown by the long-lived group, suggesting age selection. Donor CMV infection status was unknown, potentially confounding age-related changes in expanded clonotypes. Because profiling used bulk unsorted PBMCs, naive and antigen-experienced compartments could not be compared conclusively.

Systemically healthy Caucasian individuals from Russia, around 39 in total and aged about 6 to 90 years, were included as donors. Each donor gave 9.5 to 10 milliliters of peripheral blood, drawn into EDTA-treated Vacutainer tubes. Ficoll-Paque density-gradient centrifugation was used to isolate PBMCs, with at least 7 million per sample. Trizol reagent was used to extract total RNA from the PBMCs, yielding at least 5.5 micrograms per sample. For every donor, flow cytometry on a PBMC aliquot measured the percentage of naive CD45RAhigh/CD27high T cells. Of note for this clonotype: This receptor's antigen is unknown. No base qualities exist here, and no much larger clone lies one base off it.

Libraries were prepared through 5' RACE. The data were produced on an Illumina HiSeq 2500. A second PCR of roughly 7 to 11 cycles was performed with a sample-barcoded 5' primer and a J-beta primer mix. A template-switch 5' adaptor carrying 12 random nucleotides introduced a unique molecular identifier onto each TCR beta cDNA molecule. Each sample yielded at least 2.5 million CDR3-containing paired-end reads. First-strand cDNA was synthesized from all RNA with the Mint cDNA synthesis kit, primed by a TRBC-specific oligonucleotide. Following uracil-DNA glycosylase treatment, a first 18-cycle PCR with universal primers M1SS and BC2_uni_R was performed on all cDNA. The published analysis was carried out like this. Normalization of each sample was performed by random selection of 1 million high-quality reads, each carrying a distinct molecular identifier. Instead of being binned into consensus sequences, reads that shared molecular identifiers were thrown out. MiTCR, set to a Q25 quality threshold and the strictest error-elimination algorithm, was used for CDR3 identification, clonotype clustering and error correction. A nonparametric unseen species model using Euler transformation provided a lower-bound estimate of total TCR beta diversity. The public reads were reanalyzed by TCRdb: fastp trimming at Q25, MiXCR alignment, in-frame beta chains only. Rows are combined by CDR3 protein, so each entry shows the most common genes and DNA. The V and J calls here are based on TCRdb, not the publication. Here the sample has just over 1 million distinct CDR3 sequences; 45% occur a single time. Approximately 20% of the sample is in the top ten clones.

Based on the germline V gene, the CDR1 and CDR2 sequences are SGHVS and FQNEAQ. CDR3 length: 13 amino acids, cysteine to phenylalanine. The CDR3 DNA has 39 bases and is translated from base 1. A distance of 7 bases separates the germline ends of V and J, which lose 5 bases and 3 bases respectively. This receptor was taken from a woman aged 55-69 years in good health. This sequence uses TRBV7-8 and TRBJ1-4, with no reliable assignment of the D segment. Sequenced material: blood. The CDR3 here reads CASSPDANEKLFF. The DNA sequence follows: TGTGCCAGCAGCCCAGACGCTAATGAAAAACTGTTTTTT.